The 14 T cell receptor beta chains reported below all come from one sample, sequenced in a study of blood T cell repertoires in COVID-19 (TCRdb year 2020). The receptor library was made with the immunoSEQ multiplex PCR assay. Held by TCRdb, this immuneACCESS table contains in-frame sequences only and omits some clones. Under half of the omission traces to an unresolved V gene where checked; the cause of the rest is unknown. The sample table shows about 81,000 clones, and 90% to 95% are seen once. More than 4% of the sample is in the top ten clones. Sequencing input: peripheral blood. The receptors come from a human donor with active COVID-19. The donor label of this sample is uncertain.

This chain connects TRBV3-1 (or the pseudogene TRBV3-2) to TRBJ1-2; TRBD1 matches 7 bases. V gave up 1 base and J gave up 11 bases; unmatched junction bases: 7. The CDR3 length is 13 residues. From germline, CDR1 is LGHDT and CDR2 YNNKEL (reference sequence). The chain's CDR3 is CASSQVTGAPYTF. DNA of the CDR3: TGTGCCAGCAGCCAAGTAACAGGGGCACCGTACACCTTC.

The chain combines TRBV6-4 with TRBJ2-3; a weak D match, TRBD2 (6 bases). The V gene lost 0 bases and the J gene lost 4 bases, with 8 bases spanning the gap. Germline CDR1 is MRHNA and CDR2 is SNTAGT. The CDR3 runs 14 residues. CDR3 nucleotide sequence: TGTGCCAGCAGTGACTCCCTAGCGCCAGATACGCAGTATTTT. Protein sequence: CASSDSLAPDTQYF.

The chain links TRBV11-3 to TRBJ1-1; 9 bases fit TRBD1. Germline CDR1 is SGHNT and CDR2 is YENEEA. With V trimmed by 5 bases and J by 4 bases, 5 bases remained unmatched. The CDR3 runs to 14 residues. CDR3 region: CASSPGQGSTEAFF. The CDR3 DNA follows: TGTGCCAGCAGCCCCGGACAGGGGTCCACTGAAGCTTTCTTT.

V is TRBV5-6 and J is TRBJ1-4; D unresolved. The CDR3 consists of 14 residues. The germline V gene encodes CDR1 SGHDT and CDR2 YYEEEE. V shed 0 bases and J shed 0 bases, with 3 bases lying between them. CDR3 region: CASSLAATNEKLFF. CDR3 DNA: TGTGCCAGCAGCTTGGCCGCAACTAATGAAAAACTGTTTTTT.

The chain has TRBV27 and TRBJ1-5, with D hard to call. Germline V lookup: CDR1 MNHEY, CDR2 SMNVEV (reference sequence). The V end lost 8 bases, the J end lost 6 bases, and 11 bases lay between the germline ends. This CDR3 region has 12 residues. DNA of the CDR3: TGTGCCAGCGGTTATCCTCGTCAGCCCCAGCATTTT. As protein: CASGYPRQPQHF.

This chain links TRBV2 with TRBJ2-1, with 7 bases that match TRBD2. This CDR3 region has 15 residues. In germline, CDR1 is SNHLY, CDR2 FYNNEI. J was trimmed by 5 bases and V by 6 bases; bases with no gene match: 10. The CDR3 nucleotides are TGTGCCAGCAGAGCTAGGGGAGGGGTGGACAATGAGCAGTTCTTC. Its protein is CASRARGGVDNEQFF.

In its sample, this clone was seen a few times. The chain links TRBV28 to TRBJ1-5; weak D call: TRBD1 (6 bases). Deletions cut 2 bases from V and 0 bases from J, with 11 bases between. Germline V gene data show CDR1 as MDHEN and CDR2 as SYDVKM. The CDR3 contains 16 residues. Written as DNA, the CDR3 is TGTGCCAGCAGTTTAGCGGCAGGGGCTAGCAATCAGCCCCAGCATTTT. Residues: CASSLAAGASNQPQHF. The full variable domain, its missing parts supplied by reference TRBV28 and TRBJ1-5, is DVKVTQSSRYLVKRTGEKVFLECVQDMDHENMFWYRQDPGLGLRLIYFSYDVKMKEKGDIPEGYSVSREKKERFSLILESASTNQTSMYLCASSLAAGASNQPQHFGDGTRLSIL.

The rearrangement uses TRBV11-2 and TRBJ2-1, with 13 bases fitting TRBD2. In germline, CDR1 is SGHAT, CDR2 FQNNGV. Trimming cost V 5 bases and J 7 bases; bases outside gene matches: 8. The CDR3 extends over 16 amino acids. CDR3 protein: CASSQGTSGTRNEQFF. Here the CDR3 DNA reads TGTGCCAGCAGCCAAGGGACTAGCGGGACGAGGAATGAGCAGTTCTTC. Drawing the rest from reference TRBV11-2 and TRBJ2-1, the complete variable domain is EAGVAQSPRYKIIEKRQSVAFWCNPISGHATLYWYQQILGQGPKLLIQFQNNGVVDDSQLPKDRFSAERLKGVDSTLKIQPAKLEDSAVYLCASSQGTSGTRNEQFFGPGTRLTVL.

The V and J genes are TRBV5-5 and TRBJ2-6; TRBD2 might be the D (5 bases). This CDR3 comprises 17 residues. V shed 2 bases and J shed 0 bases, with 12 bases lying between them. Germline lookup yields CDR1 SGHKS and CDR2 YYEKEE (reference sequence). CDR3 sequence: CASSFLPGSSGANVLTF. The CDR3 nucleotides are TGTGCCAGCAGCTTTTTACCGGGGAGCTCTGGGGCCAACGTCCTGACTTTC.

The V and J genes are TRBV5-1 and TRBJ2-5, with D maybe TRBD2 (5 bases). This CDR3 is 14 amino acids long. Trimming cost V 4 bases and J 2 bases, with 12 bases left between them. Germline CDR1 is SGHRS and CDR2 is YFSETQ. The CDR3 reads CASSVYRGQETQYF. CDR3 coding DNA: TGCGCCAGCAGCGTTTACCGGGGACAAGAGACCCAGTACTTC.

V is TRBV11-2 and J is TRBJ1-1, with D possibly being TRBD1 (5 bases). CDR1 and CDR2 from the germline V gene are SGHAT and FQNNGV. V was shortened by 5 bases and J by 3 bases, with 16 bases between the two germline ends. The CDR3 is 15 residues long. The CDR3 is CASSLLGRAYTEAFF. CDR3 coding DNA: TGTGCCAGCAGCCTCCTTGGCAGGGCTTACACTGAAGCTTTCTTT. The variable domain in full, completed from reference TRBV11-2 and TRBJ1-1, reads EAGVAQSPRYKIIEKRQSVAFWCNPISGHATLYWYQQILGQGPKLLIQFQNNGVVDDSQLPKDRFSAERLKGVDSTLKIQPAKLEDSAVYLCASSLLGRAYTEAFFGQGTRLTVV.

V usage is TRBV28 and J usage is TRBJ2-3; tentative D call: TRBD1 (6 bases). Trimming removed 8 bases at V and 3 bases at J, with 18 bases between. The CDR3 is 15 amino acids. Germline V lookup: CDR1 MDHEN, CDR2 SYDVKM. The CDR3 spells CASGQVRGSTDTQYF. Here the CDR3 DNA reads TGTGCCAGCGGCCAGGTCAGGGGATCGACAGATACGCAGTATTTT.

The chain links TRBV21-1 to TRBJ2-3; the D call in the table, TRBD1, was not verified against the DNA. TRBV21-1 is a recognized pseudogene. CDR3 size: 14 residues. The CDR3 region is CASSKGTGLDTQYF. The CDR3 bases are TGTGCCAGCAGCAAAGGGACAGGGTTGGATACGCAGTATTTT.

The chain recombines TRBV7-9 with TRBJ2-2, with TRBD1 matching over 11 bases. This CDR3 spans 17 amino acids. The ends lost 5 bases at V and 6 bases at J; junction bases unmatched: 11. Germline CDR1 and CDR2: SEHNR and FQNEAQ (reference sequence). The CDR3 is CASSPGTGGVRPGELFF. CDR3 bases: TGTGCCAGCAGCCCCGGGACAGGGGGTGTCCGACCCGGGGAGCTGTTTTTT.